This record concerns one TCR beta chain sequence. These data come from a study of T-cell memory formation after mild COVID-19. MiXCR, applied by TCRdb to the 5' RACE reads, yields one record per CDR3 protein. The repertoire consists of approximately 400,000 distinct CDR3 sequences, with 20% to 25% occurring once and the leading ten covering 8.5% to 10%. Trimming cost V 5 bases and J 2 bases; bases outside gene matches: 6. Germline-derived CDR1 and CDR2 are LNHDA and SQIVND (reference sequence). The CDR3 spans 14 residues. The material sequenced was PBMCs or a T cell subset sorted from them (not recorded which). The chain recombines TRBV19 with TRBJ2-7; 7 positions match TRBD1. The clonotype originates from an adult woman who had mild COVID-19 (a few samples of this study predate the infection). Cell type and time point are not known. This chain's CDR3 is CASSAGTDTYEQYF. In DNA form, the CDR3 reads TGTGCCAGTAGTGCCGGGACAGACACCTACGAGCAGTACTTC.